This entry lists 25 T cell receptor beta chains sequenced from one sample in a study of blood T cell repertoires in COVID-19. Using immunoSEQ multiplex PCR, the repertoire was profiled, and TCRdb retains in-frame clones only, with some absent. This table holds approximately 44,000 clones, more than 70% found once. The sequenced sample consisted of peripheral blood. The receptors originated from a woman of 80 years or more with acute or convalescent COVID-19.

The J gene is TRBJ1-4, the V gene TRBV19; a weak D match, TRBD1 (5 bases). Germline assignment: CDR1 LNHDA and CDR2 SQIVND (reference sequence). The V end lost 4 bases, the J end lost 5 bases, and 11 bases lay between the germline ends. The CDR3 is 14 amino acids. The CDR3 coding sequence is TGTGCCAGTAGTAATCGGCAGGGAAATGAAAAACTGTTTTTT. Its translation: CASSNRQGNEKLFF. The variable domain in full, with the rest retrieved from reference TRBV19 and TRBJ1-4, is DGGITQSPKYLFRKEGQNVTLSCEQNLNHDAMYWYRQDPGQGLRLIYYSQIVNDFQKGDIAEGYSVSREKKESFPLTVTSAQKNPTAFYLCASSNRQGNEKLFFGSGTQLSVL.

The CDR3 DNA follows: TGTGCCAGCAGCCGAGATAGACAGTTCGGGGGCTACACCTTC. Translated: CASSRDRQFGGYTF. This chain connects TRBV11-2 to TRBJ1-2; tentative D call: TRBD1 (5 bases). Germline CDR1 is SGHAT and CDR2 is FQNNGV. The CDR3 consists of 14 residues. V was cut by 5 bases and J by 8 bases, with 18 bases left in between.

This chain's CDR3 is CASRGQGTENTEAFF. CDR3 nucleotide sequence: TGTGCCAGCAGAGGACAGGGGACTGAGAACACTGAAGCTTTCTTT. The chain has TRBV28 and TRBJ1-1; 9 bases match TRBD1. This CDR3 has 15 residues. The ends lost 6 bases at V and 1 base at J; junction bases unmatched: 6. Per germline, CDR1 MDHEN and CDR2 SYDVKM.

The J gene is TRBJ2-5, the V gene TRBV19; 10 nucleotides align to TRBD1. From germline, CDR1 is LNHDA and CDR2 SQIVND (reference sequence). V lost 5 bases and J lost 3; bases outside the gene matches: 12. The CDR3 runs 17 residues. The CDR3 sequence: CASSPHPTGGGKETQYF. The CDR3 DNA is TGTGCCAGTAGTCCCCACCCGACAGGGGGCGGGAAAGAGACCCAGTACTTC.

This rearrangement joins TRBV24-1 to TRBJ1-5; a weak D match, TRBD1 (5 bases). From germline, CDR1 is KGHDR and CDR2 SFDVKD. Deletions cut 0 bases from V and 4 bases from J, with 12 bases between. This CDR3 is built from 16 residues. The CDR3: CATSDLVRVDNQPQHF. The CDR3 coding sequence is TGTGCCACCAGTGATTTGGTCAGGGTTGATAATCAGCCCCAGCATTTT.

J is TRBJ2-5 and V is TRBV11-2, with D tentatively TRBD2 (6 bases). The CDR3 is 13 residues long. CDR1 and CDR2 from the germline V gene are SGHAT and FQNNGV. V was shortened by 6 bases and J by 1 base, with 9 bases between the two germline ends. CDR3 in amino acids: CASRGGLQETQYF. The CDR3 nucleotides read TGTGCCAGCAGGGGGGGACTCCAAGAGACCCAGTACTTC.

The chain uses TRBV18 and TRBJ1-1; tentatively, D is TRBD1 (5 bases). The V end was cut by 3 bases, the J end by 5 bases, with 13 bases between. The CDR3 covers 14 residues. CDR1 KGHSH and CDR2 LQKENI come from the germline V gene. This CDR3 reads CASSPSGGLTEAFF. In nucleotides, the CDR3 is TGTGCCAGCTCACCGAGCGGGGGGTTAACTGAAGCTTTCTTT.

The genes are TRBV3-1 (or the pseudogene TRBV3-2) and TRBJ2-2, with 14 bases matching TRBD2. Germline trimming cut 8 bases from V and 4 bases from J; bases unmatched to any gene: 3. CDR1 is LGHDT and CDR2 is YNNKEL in the germline V gene (reference sequence). The CDR3 totals 15 residues. CDR3 sequence: CASVGLAGGTGELFF. CDR3 nucleotide sequence: TGTGCCAGCGTCGGACTAGCGGGAGGCACCGGGGAGCTGTTTTTT.

The J gene is TRBJ2-2, the V gene TRBV14, with a tentative D call TRBD1 (6 bases). V lost 6 bases to trimming and J lost 6 bases, with 11 bases between them. Per germline, CDR1 SGHDN and CDR2 FVKESK. The CDR3 is 13 residues long. In DNA form, the CDR3 reads TGTGCCAGCAGGGCAGGGGATGCCGGGGAGCTGTTTTTT. It encodes CASRAGDAGELFF.

The V call is TRBV5-4, the J call TRBJ2-1; TRBD1 might be the D (6 bases). The CDR3 has 14 residues. In germline, CDR1 is SGHNT, CDR2 YYREEE (reference sequence). V was cut by 3 bases and J by 6 bases, with 13 bases left in between. The CDR3 nucleotides read TGTGCCAGCAGCTCAAGTACAGGGAGCAATGAGCAGTTCTTC. This codes for CASSSSTGSNEQFF.

This chain uses TRBV6-6 with TRBJ1-2, with TRBD1 as a possible D gene (5 bases). CDR3 length: 13 amino acids. Germline-derived CDR1 and CDR2 are MNHNY and SVGAGI (reference sequence). V was trimmed by 7 bases and J by 3 bases, leaving 12 bases between them. The CDR3 loop is CASTWGDYYGYTF. DNA of the CDR3: TGTGCCAGCACCTGGGGGGATTACTATGGCTACACCTTC.

V usage is TRBV6-6 and J usage is TRBJ2-6; 12 nucleotides line up with TRBD1. CDR3 size: 20 residues. Germline CDR1 reads MNHNY; CDR2 reads SVGAGI (reference sequence). With V trimmed by 6 bases and J by 0 bases, 12 bases remained unmatched. The DNA of the CDR3 is TGTGCCAGCAGCCCCCGGGGGGACAGGGGGCTCCGCTCTGGGGCCAACGTCCTGACTTTC. This codes for CASSPRGDRGLRSGANVLTF.

In DNA, the CDR3 is TGTGCCAGCACCCCACGAGCGGCCCCGCCCCAGACCCAGTACTTC. Its protein is CASTPRAAPPQTQYF. The chain uses TRBV28 and TRBJ2-5; D perhaps matches TRBD2 (5 bases). CDR1 MDHEN and CDR2 SYDVKM come from the germline V gene. Trimming took 7 bases from V and 6 from J, leaving 21 bases between them. This CDR3 contains 15 residues.

This chain joins TRBV28 and TRBJ1-4; D gene unclear. The V end lost 6 bases, the J end lost 4 bases, and 6 bases lay between the germline ends. Germline-derived CDR1 and CDR2 are MDHEN and SYDVKM. This CDR3 has 12 amino acids. The CDR3 DNA follows: TGTGCCAGCAGACACGTTAATGAAAAACTGTTTTTT. Translation: CASRHVNEKLFF. Full variable domain (rest looked up from reference TRBV28 and TRBJ1-4): DVKVTQSSRYLVKRTGEKVFLECVQDMDHENMFWYRQDPGLGLRLIYFSYDVKMKEKGDIPEGYSVSREKKERFSLILESASTNQTSMYLCASRHVNEKLFFGSGTQLSVL.

The chain uses TRBV4-1 and TRBJ1-4; the match to TRBD1 covers 8 bases. The CDR3 has 14 amino acids. V gave up 0 bases and J gave up 8 bases; unmatched junction bases: 2. Germline V lookup: CDR1 MGHRA, CDR2 YSYEKL. This chain's CDR3 is CASSQEGTGEKLFF. CDR3 nucleotide sequence: TGCGCCAGCAGCCAAGAAGGGACAGGCGAAAAACTGTTTTTT.

CDR3 coding DNA: TGTGCCAGCAGCTTAAAGGAGAATTCACCCCTCCACTTT. This translates into CASSLKENSPLHF. The chain recombines TRBV7-9 with TRBJ1-6; D is uncertain. This CDR3 region has 13 residues. Germline CDR1 SEHNR, CDR2 FQNEAQ (reference sequence). V was clipped by 2 bases and J by 7 bases, with 6 bases between them.

The V and J genes are TRBV5-1 and TRBJ1-4; TRBD1 aligns across 7 bases. The CDR3 is 17 residues long. The ends lost 3 bases at V and 0 bases at J; junction bases unmatched: 8. CDR1 is SGHRS, CDR2 YFSETQ, per germline. The CDR3: CASSSGQLLATNEKLFF. CDR3 sequence (DNA): TGCGCCAGCAGCTCGGGACAGCTACTTGCAACTAATGAAAAACTGTTTTTT. The whole variable domain, filled in from reference TRBV5-1 and TRBJ1-4, reads KAGVTQTPRYLIKTRGQQVTLSCSPISGHRSVSWYQQTPGQGLQFLFEYFSETQRNKGNFPGRFSGRQFSNSRSEMNVSTLELGDSALYLCASSSGQLLATNEKLFFGSGTQLSVL.

This sequence joins TRBV10-3 and TRBJ2-1, with D possibly TRBD1 on 6 matching bases. Germline CDR1 reads ENHRY; CDR2 reads SYGVKD. Trimming cost V 2 bases and J 5 bases, with 7 bases left between them. The CDR3 spans 13 residues. CDR3 DNA sequence: TGTGCCATCAGTGAGGGGACAAACAATGAGCAGTTCTTC. Protein product: CAISEGTNNEQFF.

This clone was counted only a few times. The V and J genes are TRBV5-6 and TRBJ1-6, with a weak D call TRBD1 (6 bases). Trimming took off 0 bases at V and 18 bases at J, with 13 bases between the two ends. The CDR3 has 12 amino acids. The V gene's germline CDR1 is SGHDT and CDR2 YYEEEE. The CDR3 DNA sequence: TGTGCCAGCAGCTTGGCCCGGGGGGCCGGCCACTTT. The encoded protein is CASSLARGAGHF.

The chain recombines TRBV18 with TRBJ2-1, with 9 bases aligning to TRBD2. CDR1 KGHSH and CDR2 LQKENI come from the germline V gene. The length of the CDR3 is 15 residues. Trimming cost V 0 bases and J 6 bases; bases outside gene matches: 3. The CDR3: CASSPPSGGGNEQFF. DNA of the CDR3: TGTGCCAGCTCACCACCTAGCGGGGGTGGCAATGAGCAGTTCTTC.

The table lists this clone with a count of one. The chain recombines TRBV28 with TRBJ1-3; D gene ambiguous. Between the trimmed V and J ends, which lost 6 bases and 0 bases, there was a span of 9 bases. Germline-derived CDR1 and CDR2 are MDHEN and SYDVKM. CDR3 length: 14 amino acids. The CDR3 here is CASSSESSGNTIYF. In DNA, the CDR3 is TGTGCCAGCAGCAGTGAAAGCTCTGGAAACACCATATATTTT.

V is TRBV7-6 and J is TRBJ2-1; D might be TRBD2 (6 bases). Germline assignment: CDR1 SGHVS and CDR2 FNYEAQ. The CDR3 covers 14 residues. V dropped 1 base and J dropped 4 bases, with 8 bases sitting between them. The CDR3 loop reads CASSLDGGYNEQFF. DNA for the CDR3: TGTGCCAGCAGCTTAGACGGGGGATACAATGAGCAGTTCTTC.

This clone was counted a few times. The chain is built from TRBV5-1 and TRBJ2-7; perhaps TRBD2 as D (5 bases). Germline CDR1 is SGHRS and CDR2 is YFSETQ. Trimming cost V 3 bases and J 6 bases, with 10 bases left between them. The CDR3 extends over 12 amino acids. In DNA, the CDR3 is TGCGCCAGCAGCTACGGGGAGTTCGAGCAGTACGTC. This translates into CASSYGEFEQYV.

V gene TRBV28 combines with J gene TRBJ1-1; 9 bases are shared with TRBD1. This CDR3 has 14 residues. Germline V gene sequence: CDR1 MDHEN, CDR2 SYDVKM. The trim removed 7 bases at V and 6 bases at J, leaving 9 bases unmatched. The CDR3, as DNA: TGTGCCAGCACCATATTTCGACAGGGGGCTGAAGCTTTCTTT. Translation: CASTIFRQGAEAFF. Using reference TRBV28 and TRBJ1-1 for the parts outside the CDR3, the full variable domain is DVKVTQSSRYLVKRTGEKVFLECVQDMDHENMFWYRQDPGLGLRLIYFSYDVKMKEKGDIPEGYSVSREKKERFSLILESASTNQTSMYLCASTIFRQGAEAFFGQGTRLTVV.

The rearrangement joins TRBV7-9 to TRBJ2-2; TRBD1 matches 7 bases. The CDR3 covers 12 residues. V was clipped by 5 bases and J by 11 bases; unmatched bases: 5. Looked up from germline, CDR1 is SEHNR and CDR2 is FQNEAQ (reference sequence). As DNA, the CDR3 is TGTGCCAGCAGCCGGCCAGGGGGAGAGCTGTTTTTT. This translates into CASSRPGGELFF.